Included here is one T cell receptor (beta chain) sequence, with context. Participant age was about 18 to 95 years, and participants resided in 25 or so US areas. Two negative PCRs, clearance, or symptom resolution had been documented for recovered Cohort 3 donors. In the original workflow: Quantification of nucleated cells was approximated via reference gene primer amplification. Assay used: immunoSEQ multiplex PCR; TCRdb lists only in-frame clones, some missing. V and J calls plus clone size are reproduced from that table; the DNA served to infer D and trimming. This table has 250,000 to 300,000 clones, 85% to 90% appearing once. The CDR3 has 14 residues. The germline V gene has CDR1 MNHEY and CDR2 SMNVEV (reference sequence). V lost 2 bases and J 9 bases, leaving 14 bases between the germline ends. The sample comes from a study of blood T cell repertoires in COVID-19.

The sequenced sample consisted of PBMCs or T cells enriched from blood (not recorded which). This TCR was recovered from a man between 18 and 35 years old who had recovered from COVID-19. The chain combines TRBV27 with TRBJ2-1; perhaps TRBD2 as D (6 bases). DNA for the CDR3: TGTGCCAGCAGTTTAACTGGGGGGTTTATTGAGCAGTTCTTC. Translated, it gives CASSLTGGFIEQFF.